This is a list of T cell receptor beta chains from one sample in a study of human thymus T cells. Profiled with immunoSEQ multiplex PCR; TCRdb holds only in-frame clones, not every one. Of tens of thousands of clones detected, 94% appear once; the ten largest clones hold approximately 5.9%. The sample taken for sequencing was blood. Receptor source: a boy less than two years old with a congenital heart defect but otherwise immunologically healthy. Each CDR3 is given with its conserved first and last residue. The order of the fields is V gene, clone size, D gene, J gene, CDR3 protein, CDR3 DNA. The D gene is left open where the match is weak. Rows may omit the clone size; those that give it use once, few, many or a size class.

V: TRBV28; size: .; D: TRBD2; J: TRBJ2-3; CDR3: CASSWTSGRVTDTQYF; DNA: TGTGCCAGCAGTTGGACTAGCGGGAGGGTCACAGATACGCAGTATTTT
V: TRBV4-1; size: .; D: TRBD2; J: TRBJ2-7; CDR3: CASSQKPGLVYEQYF; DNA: TGCGCCAGCAGCCAAAAACCGGGACTAGTCTACGAGCAGTACTTC
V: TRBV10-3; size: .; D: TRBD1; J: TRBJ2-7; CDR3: CAISKGTGSSYEQYF; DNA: TGTGCCATCAGCAAAGGGACAGGCAGCTCCTACGAGCAGTACTTC
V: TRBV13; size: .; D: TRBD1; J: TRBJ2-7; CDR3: CASSLGRGQGYEQYF; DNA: TGTGCCAGCAGCTTAGGCCGAGGACAGGGCTACGAGCAGTACTTC
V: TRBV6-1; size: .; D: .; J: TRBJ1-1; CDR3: CASTNIRREAFF; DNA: TGTGCCAGCACTAATATTCGACGTGAAGCTTTCTTT
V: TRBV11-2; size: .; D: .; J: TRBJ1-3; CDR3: CASSPYAGKAGNTIYF; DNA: TGTGCCAGCAGCCCATATGCGGGGAAGGCTGGAAACACCATATATTTT
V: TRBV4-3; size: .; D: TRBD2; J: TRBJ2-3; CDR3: CASSPRLAGPSDTQYF; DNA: TGCGCCAGCAGCCCGAGACTAGCGGGGCCCTCAGATACGCAGTATTTT
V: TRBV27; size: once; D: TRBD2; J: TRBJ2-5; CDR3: CASRAAGGYQETQYF; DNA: TGTGCCAGCAGGGCTGCGGGGGGGTACCAAGAGACCCAGTACTTC
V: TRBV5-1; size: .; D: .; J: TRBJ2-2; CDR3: CASSLLPRQAQNTGELFF; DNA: TGCGCCAGCAGCCTTCTCCCCCGACAGGCACAGAACACCGGGGAGCTGTTTTTT
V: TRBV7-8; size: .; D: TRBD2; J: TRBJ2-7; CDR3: CASSLGGLAGTYEQYF; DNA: TGTGCCAGCAGCTTAGGCGGACTAGCGGGAACCTACGAGCAGTACTTC
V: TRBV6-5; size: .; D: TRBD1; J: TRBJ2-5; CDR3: CASTSSQTGGETQYF; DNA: TGTGCCAGCACCTCCTCGCAGACAGGGGGAGAGACCCAGTACTTC
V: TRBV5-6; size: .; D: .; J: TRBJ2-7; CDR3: CASSLRTSRVPYEQYF; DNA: TGTGCCAGCAGCTTGCGTACTAGCAGAGTTCCCTACGAGCAGTACTTC
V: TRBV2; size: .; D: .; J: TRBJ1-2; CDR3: CASKARVGYTF; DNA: TGTGCCAGCAAAGCCAGGGTTGGCTACACCTTC
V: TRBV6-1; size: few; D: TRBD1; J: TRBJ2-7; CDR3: CASSAGTGGYEQYF; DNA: TGTGCCAGCAGTGCCGGGACAGGGGGCTACGAGCAGTACTTC
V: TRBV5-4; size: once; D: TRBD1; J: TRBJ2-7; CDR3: CASSSGDRPYEQYF; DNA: TGTGCCAGCAGCTCGGGGGACAGGCCCTACGAGCAGTACTTC
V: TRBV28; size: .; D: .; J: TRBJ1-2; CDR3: CASSPLLWTASAPDLF; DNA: TGTGCCAGCAGTCCCCTCCTATGGACCGCGTCAGCCCCAGATCTTTTC
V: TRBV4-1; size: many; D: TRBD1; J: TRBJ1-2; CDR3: CASSQSKTGGGDGYTF; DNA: TGCGCCAGCAGCCAAAGTAAGACAGGGGGAGGTGATGGCTACACCTTC
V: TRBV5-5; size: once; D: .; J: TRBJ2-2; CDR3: CASSLQNTGELFF; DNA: TGTGCCAGCAGCTTACAAAACACCGGGGAGCTGTTTTTT
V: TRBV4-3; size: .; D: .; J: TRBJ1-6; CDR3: CASSQDSPGGNSPLHF; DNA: TGCGCCAGCAGCCAAGATTCTCCAGGAGGTAATTCACCCCTCCACTTT
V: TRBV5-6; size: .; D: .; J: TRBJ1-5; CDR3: CASSYRGNQPQHF; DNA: TGTGCCAGCAGCTACAGGGGCAATCAGCCCCAGCATTTT
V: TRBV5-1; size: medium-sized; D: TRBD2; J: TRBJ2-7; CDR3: CASSLWSGRTYEQYF; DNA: TGCGCCAGCAGCTTGTGGAGCGGGAGAACCTACGAGCAGTACTTC
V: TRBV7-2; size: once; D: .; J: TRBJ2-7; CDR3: CASSFYKDYEQYF; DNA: TGTGCCAGCAGCTTTTACAAGGACTACGAGCAGTACTTC
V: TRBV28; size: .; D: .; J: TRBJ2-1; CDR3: CASSLWQNEQFF; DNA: TGTGCCAGCAGTTTATGGCAAAATGAGCAGTTCTTC
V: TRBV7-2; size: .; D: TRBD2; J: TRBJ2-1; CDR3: CASSLLAGYNEQFF; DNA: TGTGCCAGCAGCTTATTAGCGGGGTACAATGAGCAGTTCTTC
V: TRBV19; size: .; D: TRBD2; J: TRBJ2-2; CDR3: CASSALAVNTGELFF; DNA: TGTGCCAGTAGTGCCCTAGCGGTGAACACCGGGGAGCTGTTTTTT
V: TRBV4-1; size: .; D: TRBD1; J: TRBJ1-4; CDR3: CASSPLNRRTGGGKLFF; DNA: TGCGCCAGCAGCCCTTTGAATAGGAGGACAGGGGGAGGAAAACTGTTTTTT
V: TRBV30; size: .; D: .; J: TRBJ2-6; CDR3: CAWSVHSGANVLTF; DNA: TGTGCCTGGAGTGTACACTCTGGGGCCAACGTCCTGACTTTC
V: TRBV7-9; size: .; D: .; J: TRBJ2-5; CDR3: CASSPLGFQETQYF; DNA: TGTGCCAGCAGCCCCCTAGGATTCCAAGAGACCCAGTACTTC
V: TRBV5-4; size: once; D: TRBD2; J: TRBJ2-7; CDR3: CASSFRPGLASYEQYF; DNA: TGTGCCAGCAGCTTTAGGCCGGGACTAGCCTCCTACGAGCAGTACTTC
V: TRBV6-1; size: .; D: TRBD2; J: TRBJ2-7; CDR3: CASVPSGSYEQYF; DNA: TGTGCCAGCGTCCCTAGCGGGAGTTACGAGCAGTACTTC
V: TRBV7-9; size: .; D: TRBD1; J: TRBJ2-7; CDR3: CASSFIQGVHEQYF; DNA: TGTGCCAGCAGCTTTATACAGGGGGTCCACGAGCAGTACTTC